A single sample is the source of the 30 T cell receptor beta chains below, sequenced in a study of T cell responses to AZD1222 COVID-19 vaccine. Profiling relied on immunoSEQ multiplex PCR, and the TCRdb table lists in-frame clones only, not all of them. The table lists about 110,000 clones, roughly 91% of them singletons. The sequencing here drew on peripheral blood, taken 28 days after the second AZD1222 dose. The receptor set was obtained from an adult who received the AZD1222 COVID-19 vaccine.

This rearrangement joins TRBV6-5 to TRBJ2-2; D is undetermined. V lost 0 bases and J 7 bases, leaving 12 bases between the germline ends. CDR1 MNHEY and CDR2 SVGAGI come from the germline V gene. The CDR3 extends over 15 amino acids. CDR3 nucleotide sequence: TGTGCCAGCAGTTACTCGACGGCAGCTTACGGGGAGCTGTTTTTT. It encodes CASSYSTAAYGELFF.

The chain uses TRBV5-4 and TRBJ1-2; D unclear. Trimming left V 0 bases short and J 4 bases short, with 10 bases between. The CDR3 covers 14 residues. From germline, CDR1 is SGHNT and CDR2 YYREEE (reference sequence). The CDR3 DNA follows: TGTGCCAGCAGCTTGGAATCCGGGGTCTATGGCTACACCTTC. Its protein product is CASSLESGVYGYTF.

CDR3 nucleotides: TGTGCCAGCACCTGGGGCATCTCTGGAAACACCATATATTTT. Its protein is CASTWGISGNTIYF. The gene calls are TRBV5-6 and TRBJ1-3; tentative D call: TRBD1 (5 bases). CDR1 is SGHDT and CDR2 is YYEEEE in the germline V gene. The CDR3 has 14 residues. V was shortened by 6 bases and J by 0 bases, with 10 bases between the two germline ends.

This clone was counted a single time. The genes are TRBV19 and TRBJ1-6, with D possibly TRBD1 on 5 matching bases. Trimming removed 5 bases from V and 3 bases from J, with 17 bases in between. This CDR3 comprises 17 residues. Per germline, CDR1 LNHDA and CDR2 SQIVND (reference sequence). The CDR3 bases are TGTGCCAGTAGTTCCATCCGGGACGGATTCTATAATTCACCCCTCCACTTT. Protein sequence: CASSSIRDGFYNSPLHF.

The chain links TRBV7-9 to TRBJ2-2, with 7 bases lining up with TRBD1. V shed 5 bases, J shed 3 bases, and the junction held 6 bases outside the gene matches. Per the germline V gene, CDR1 is SEHNR and CDR2 is FQNEAQ (reference sequence). This CDR3 comprises 15 residues. This CDR3 is CASSIRQGHTGELFF. The DNA for the CDR3 is TGTGCCAGCAGCATCAGACAGGGCCACACCGGGGAGCTGTTTTTT.

The V and J genes are TRBV7-2 and TRBJ1-6; 7 bases match TRBD1. This CDR3 contains 15 residues. The J segment lost 4 bases and the V segment lost 3 bases, leaving 3 bases of the junction unmatched. The germline V gene encodes CDR1 SGHTA and CDR2 FQGNSA. This chain's CDR3 is CASSLPGQYNSPLHF. The CDR3 nucleotides are TGTGCCAGCAGCTTGCCGGGACAGTATAATTCACCCCTCCACTTT.

This chain uses TRBV5-6 with TRBJ2-1; possible D gene TRBD1, 6 bases. Trimming stripped 0 bases from V and 0 bases from J, with 10 bases between. This CDR3 has 16 residues. Germline V CDR1 and CDR2: SGHDT, YYEEEE. The CDR3 loop is CASSLGGRGSYNEQFF. DNA for the CDR3: TGTGCCAGCAGCTTGGGGGGGCGTGGCTCCTACAATGAGCAGTTCTTC.

CDR3 bases: TGTGCCATCAGCGAAGGTCTCTATGGCTACACCTTC. It specifies CAISEGLYGYTF. The chain carries TRBV10-3 and TRBJ1-2, with D unresolved. The V end was cut by 6 bases, the J end by 4 bases, with 9 bases between. The CDR3 has 12 residues. Germline CDR1 reads ENHRY; CDR2 reads SYGVKD.

V and J are TRBV7-8 and TRBJ2-7; the D gene is possibly TRBD1 (6 bases). Between the trimmed V and J ends, which lost 1 base and 2 bases, there was a span of 9 bases. Germline V CDR1 and CDR2: SGHVS, FQNEAQ. The CDR3 runs to 14 residues. CDR3 sequence reads: CASSLVRGPYEQYF. In nucleotides, the CDR3 is TGTGCCAGCAGCTTAGTCAGGGGACCCTACGAGCAGTACTTC.

The chain links TRBV11-3 to TRBJ2-2, with D unresolved. This CDR3 comprises 14 residues. The ends were cut back, 1 base at V and 1 base at J, with 4 bases in the middle. Per germline, CDR1 SGHNT and CDR2 YENEEA. CDR3 nucleotide sequence: TGTGCCAGCAGCTTAGCTGAGAACACCGGGGAGCTGTTTTTT. It yields the protein CASSLAENTGELFF.

This chain connects TRBV7-2 to TRBJ2-7, with 8 bases identical to TRBD2. The CDR3 spans 14 residues. The junction had 4 bases not matched to a gene; V was cut back by 6 bases and J by 0 bases. Germline CDR1 SGHTA, CDR2 FQGNSA. The chain's CDR3 is CASRTGGSSYEQYF. CDR3 coding DNA: TGTGCCAGCAGAACGGGGGGGAGCTCCTACGAGCAGTACTTC.

This chain joins TRBV20-1 and TRBJ1-4, with a tentative D call TRBD1 (5 bases). The CDR3 totals 13 residues. Germline-derived CDR1 and CDR2 are DFQATT and SNEGSKA (reference sequence). Trimming left V 4 bases short and J 4 bases short, with 10 bases between. The CDR3 DNA follows: TGCAGTGCTATTGACAGCGGTAATGAAAAACTGTTTTTT. Translated: CSAIDSGNEKLFF.

The V call is TRBV5-1, the J call TRBJ2-5, with 10 nucleotides matching TRBD2. This CDR3 region has 14 residues. The ends lost 5 bases at V and 9 bases at J; junction bases unmatched: 10. In germline, CDR1 is SGHRS, CDR2 YFSETQ. The DNA for the CDR3 is TGCGCCAGCAGTCAACCGGAGCGGGGGGGGCCCCAGTACTTC. Encoded protein: CASSQPERGGPQYF. The complete variable domain, with remaining parts taken from reference TRBV5-1 and TRBJ2-5, reads KAGVTQTPRYLIKTRGQQVTLSCSPISGHRSVSWYQQTPGQGLQFLFEYFSETQRNKGNFPGRFSGRQFSNSRSEMNVSTLELGDSALYLCASSQPERGGPQYFGPGTRLLVL.

The rearrangement uses TRBV6-5 and TRBJ2-5; D gene uncertain. Germline CDR1 reads MNHEY; CDR2 reads SVGAGI. This CDR3 comprises 13 residues. Trimming stripped 2 bases from V and 1 base from J, with 5 bases between. CDR3 in DNA: TGTGCCAGCAGTTACGCTAGCCAAGAGACCCAGTACTTC. Its translation: CASSYASQETQYF.

This sequence joins TRBV7-9 and TRBJ2-7; possibly TRBD1 or TRBD2 for D (5 bases each). This CDR3 spans 15 amino acids. Trimming took 5 bases from V and 6 from J, leaving 20 bases between them. Germline values: CDR1 SEHNR, CDR2 FQNEAQ (reference sequence). The CDR3 loop reads CASSNRDPSTPEQYF. DNA of the CDR3: TGTGCCAGCAGCAACCGGGACCCCTCAACCCCCGAGCAGTACTTC.

The rearrangement uses TRBV11-2 and TRBJ1-1, with D possibly matching TRBD1 (6 bases). V gave up 1 base and J gave up 1 base, with 10 bases separating them. The CDR3 contains 15 residues. Germline V CDR1 and CDR2: SGHAT, FQNNGV. The DNA for the CDR3 is TGTGCCAGCAGCTTAGCCGGACAGTCGAACACTGAAGCTTTCTTT. Translating it yields CASSLAGQSNTEAFF.

The chain's CDR3 is CASYTGLSTGELFF. The CDR3 DNA is TGTGCCAGCTATACAGGGTTGAGCACCGGGGAGCTGTTTTTT. V is TRBV18 and J is TRBJ2-2; TRBD1 is a possible D gene (6 bases). V lost 7 bases and J 4 bases, leaving 13 bases between the germline ends. CDR3 length: 14 amino acids. Germline CDR1 is KGHSH and CDR2 is LQKENI.

This chain joins TRBV4-3 and TRBJ1-5, with 7 bases aligning to TRBD1. The CDR3 loop spans 15 amino acids. Trimming took 0 bases from V and 5 from J; bases not matched to a gene: 4. The germline gives CDR1 LGHNA, CDR2 YSLEER. Here the CDR3 reads CASSQETGAHQPQHF. As DNA, the CDR3 is TGCGCCAGCAGCCAAGAAACAGGGGCCCATCAGCCCCAGCATTTT.

This clone was seen only once. The chain carries TRBV19 and TRBJ1-5, with unresolved D. Germline CDR1 is LNHDA and CDR2 is SQIVND (reference sequence). Trimming pared 2 bases from V and 3 bases from J, leaving 8 bases between. The CDR3 is 14 amino acids. CDR3 amino acids: CASSITSYNQPQHF. As DNA, the CDR3 is TGTGCCAGTAGTATAACGAGCTACAATCAGCCCCAGCATTTT.

The V gene is TRBV7-3, the J gene TRBJ1-1; 7 bases match TRBD1. Per the germline V gene, CDR1 is SGHTA and CDR2 is FQGTGA. This CDR3 spans 15 amino acids. After removal of 5 bases from V and 3 bases from J, the junction contained 9 bases not matched to a gene. The CDR3 protein is CASSPTGDGYTEAFF. The CDR3 DNA is TGTGCCAGCAGCCCTACAGGGGATGGGTACACTGAAGCTTTCTTT.

This sequence joins TRBV6-4 and TRBJ1-1, with D possibly TRBD1 on 5 matching bases. The CDR3 consists of 13 residues. Germline CDR1 reads MRHNA; CDR2 reads SNTAGT. With 2 bases removed from V and 4 bases from J, the gap between germline ends came to 8 bases. CDR3 nucleotides: TGTGCCAGCAGTGACACCGGGGGCACTGAAGCTTTCTTT. It translates to CASSDTGGTEAFF.

The chain uses TRBV7-3 and TRBJ2-1; D is possibly TRBD1 (6 bases). CDR1 and CDR2 (germline): SGHTA, FQGTGA. The V end was cut by 5 bases, the J end by 3 bases, with 14 bases between. This CDR3 is 15 amino acids long. Written as DNA, the CDR3 is TGTGCCAGCAGCATCAGGGGAAGGAACTACAATGAGCAGTTCTTC. Translating it yields CASSIRGRNYNEQFF.

This chain connects TRBV5-1 to TRBJ1-1; D gene uncertain. The CDR3 sequence is 17 residues long. Germline V gene sequence: CDR1 SGHRS, CDR2 YFSETQ. Between the trimmed V and J ends, which lost 1 base and 1 base, there was a span of 17 bases. CDR3 protein: CASSLMATAVRNTEAFF. The CDR3 DNA reads TGCGCCAGCAGCTTGATGGCGACTGCTGTAAGGAACACTGAAGCTTTCTTT. Full variable domain (outside the CDR3, taken from reference TRBV5-1 and TRBJ1-1): KAGVTQTPRYLIKTRGQQVTLSCSPISGHRSVSWYQQTPGQGLQFLFEYFSETQRNKGNFPGRFSGRQFSNSRSEMNVSTLELGDSALYLCASSLMATAVRNTEAFFGQGTRLTVV.

CDR3 in DNA: TGTGCCAGCAGCGGCCAGGGGTCTGGGGCCAACGTCCTGACTTTC. Its protein is CASSGQGSGANVLTF. This chain connects TRBV9 to TRBJ2-6, with a possible D match to TRBD1 (6 bases). CDR1 and CDR2 (germline): SGDLS, YYNGEE. V lost 3 bases and J 1 base, leaving 8 bases between the germline ends. The CDR3 runs to 15 residues.

CDR3 in DNA: TGTGCCAGCAGCTTGACAGGGGACCCTGGAAACACCATATATTTT. Translating it yields CASSLTGDPGNTIYF. The chain recombines TRBV7-3 with TRBJ1-3, with 8 nucleotides matching TRBD1. Germline V gene sequence: CDR1 SGHTA, CDR2 FQGTGA. The trim removed 3 bases at V and 2 bases at J, leaving 3 bases unmatched. The CDR3 contains 15 residues.

V and J are TRBV7-8 and TRBJ2-3; TRBD1 matches 8 bases. The CDR3 loop spans 16 amino acids. Germline assignment: CDR1 SGHVS and CDR2 FQNEAQ. V dropped 3 bases and J dropped 6; count of bases not matched to a gene: 11. DNA for the CDR3: TGTGCCAGCAGCTTTCTGGTGGCAGGGGGCTCGGATACGCAGTATTTT. It translates to CASSFLVAGGSDTQYF. Using reference TRBV7-8 and TRBJ2-3 for the parts outside the CDR3, the full variable domain is GAGVSQSPRYKVAKRGQDVALRCDPISGHVSLFWYQQALGQGPEFLTYFQNEAQLDKSGLPSDRFFAERPEGSVSTLKIQRTQQEDSAVYLCASSFLVAGGSDTQYFGPGTRLTVL.

This clone was seen more than once but under ten times. This chain connects TRBV30 to TRBJ1-2; tentatively, D is TRBD1 (5 bases). The CDR3 length is 13 residues. Between the trimmed V and J ends, which lost 7 bases and 4 bases, there was a span of 16 bases. Germline V lookup: CDR1 GTSNPN, CDR2 SVGIG (reference sequence). CDR3 residues: CASAPQGFYGYTF. The CDR3 nucleotides read TGTGCCTCCGCCCCCCAGGGTTTCTATGGCTACACCTTC.

The chain carries TRBV3-1 (or the pseudogene TRBV3-2) and TRBJ2-2; 9 bases are a match to TRBD2. This CDR3 spans 15 amino acids. V gave up 5 bases and J gave up 5 bases; unmatched junction bases: 6. Germline lookup yields CDR1 LGHDT and CDR2 YNNKEL (reference sequence). CDR3 in amino acids: CASSWTSVNTGELFF. The CDR3 DNA follows: TGTGCCAGCAGCTGGACTAGCGTGAATACCGGGGAGCTGTTTTTT.

The genes are TRBV7-3 and TRBJ2-7; 10 bases agree with TRBD1. Germline V gene sequence: CDR1 SGHTA, CDR2 FQGTGA. The CDR3 is made up of 16 amino acids. V was clipped by 1 base and J by 2 bases; unmatched bases: 5. The CDR3 sequence: CASSLRPGQGTYEQYF. In nucleotides, the CDR3 is TGTGCCAGCAGCTTAAGGCCGGGACAGGGGACCTACGAGCAGTACTTC.

The chain has TRBV6-5 and TRBJ1-6; D unresolved. The CDR3 sequence is 13 residues long. Germline V gene lookup returns CDR1 MNHEY and CDR2 SVGAGI. V was shortened by 7 bases and J by 10 bases, with 14 bases between the two germline ends. The CDR3: CASTSPLKSPLHF. CDR3 coding DNA: TGTGCCAGCACCTCCCCACTCAAATCACCCCTCCACTTT.